One sample yielded the 2 T cell receptor beta chains listed below, sequenced in a study of T-cell reconstitution after alpha-beta-depleted transplantation in children. Unique molecular identifiers were incorporated during preparation of the TCRbeta library. TCRdb redid the calling of the PCR reads with MiXCR, one entry per CDR3 protein. In the table there are about 640,000 distinct CDR3 sequences, over 10% of which are singletons. The sequenced sample was PBMCs, mostly from graft donor cells, obtained 360 days after TCRalphabeta/CD19-depleted stem cell transplant. The receptor source for this set is a male patient between 10 and 17 years old who had a stem cell transplant for acute myeloid leukemia, so the T cells may come from the graft donor.

This clonotype has just one count. This chain uses TRBV24-1 with TRBJ2-1, with D maybe TRBD1 (6 bases). Trimming took 4 bases from V and 5 from J, leaving 14 bases between them. Germline CDR1 and CDR2: KGHDR and SFDVKD. The CDR3 runs to 15 residues. The CDR3 region is CATSDRVRGHNEQFF. The CDR3 DNA reads TGTGCCACCAGTGACCGTGTCAGGGGACACAATGAGCAGTTCTTC.

This clonotype was seen more than once but under ten times. This chain uses TRBV6-6 with TRBJ2-7; no clear D gene. V was trimmed by 4 bases and J by 4 bases, leaving 8 bases between them. The CDR3 loop spans 12 amino acids. Per the germline V gene, CDR1 is MNHNY and CDR2 is SVGAGI (reference sequence). The chain's CDR3 is CASSWREYEQYF. The CDR3 DNA sequence: TGTGCCAGCAGTTGGCGTGAGTACGAGCAGTACTTC.